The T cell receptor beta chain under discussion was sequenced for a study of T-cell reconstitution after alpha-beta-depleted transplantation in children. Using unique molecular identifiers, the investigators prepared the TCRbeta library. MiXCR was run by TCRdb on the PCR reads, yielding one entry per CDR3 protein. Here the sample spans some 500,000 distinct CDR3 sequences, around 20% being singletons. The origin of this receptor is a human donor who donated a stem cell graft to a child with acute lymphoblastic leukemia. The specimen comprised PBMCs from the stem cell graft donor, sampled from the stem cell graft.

The chain's CDR3 is CASSRNPGLAGEDEQFF. In DNA form, the CDR3 reads TGTGCCAGCAGCCGAAACCCGGGACTAGCGGGAGAGGATGAGCAGTTCTTC. The chain is built from TRBV12-3 or TRBV12-4 and TRBJ2-1; TRBD2 matches at 14 bases. The V gene end was trimmed by 6 bases and the J gene end by 8 bases; junction bases not matched to a gene: 12. This CDR3 has 17 amino acids.